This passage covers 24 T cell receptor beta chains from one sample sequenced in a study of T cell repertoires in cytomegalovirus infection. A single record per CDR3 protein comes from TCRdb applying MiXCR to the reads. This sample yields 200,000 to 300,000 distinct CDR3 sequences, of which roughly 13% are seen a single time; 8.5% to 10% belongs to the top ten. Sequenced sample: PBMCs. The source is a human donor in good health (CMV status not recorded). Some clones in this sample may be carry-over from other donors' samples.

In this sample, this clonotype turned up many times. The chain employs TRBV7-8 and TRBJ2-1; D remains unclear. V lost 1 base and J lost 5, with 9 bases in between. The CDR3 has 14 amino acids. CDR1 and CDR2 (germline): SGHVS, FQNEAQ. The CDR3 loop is CASSLVSLDNEQFF. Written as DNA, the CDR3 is TGTGCCAGCAGCTTAGTTTCATTGGACAATGAGCAGTTCTTC.

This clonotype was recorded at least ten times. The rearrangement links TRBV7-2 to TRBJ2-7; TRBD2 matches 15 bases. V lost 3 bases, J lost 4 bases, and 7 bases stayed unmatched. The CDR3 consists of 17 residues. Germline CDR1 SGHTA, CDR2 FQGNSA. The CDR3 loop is CASSLRTSGRALYEQYF. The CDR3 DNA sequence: TGTGCCAGCAGCTTGCGGACTAGCGGGAGGGCCTTGTACGAGCAGTACTTC.

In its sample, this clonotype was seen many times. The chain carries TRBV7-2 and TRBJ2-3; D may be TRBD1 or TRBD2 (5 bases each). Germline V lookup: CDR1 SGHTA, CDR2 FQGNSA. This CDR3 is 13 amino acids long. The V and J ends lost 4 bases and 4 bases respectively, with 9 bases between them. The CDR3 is CASSWDAPDTQYF. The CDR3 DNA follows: TGTGCCAGCAGCTGGGACGCCCCAGATACGCAGTATTTT.

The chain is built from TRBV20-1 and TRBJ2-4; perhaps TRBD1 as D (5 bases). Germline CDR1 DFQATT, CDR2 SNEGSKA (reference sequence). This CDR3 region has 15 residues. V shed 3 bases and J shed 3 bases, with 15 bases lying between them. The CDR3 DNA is TGCAGTGCTAGGCAAGGGGTTAATAGCAAAAACATTCAGTACTTC. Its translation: CSARQGVNSKNIQYF.

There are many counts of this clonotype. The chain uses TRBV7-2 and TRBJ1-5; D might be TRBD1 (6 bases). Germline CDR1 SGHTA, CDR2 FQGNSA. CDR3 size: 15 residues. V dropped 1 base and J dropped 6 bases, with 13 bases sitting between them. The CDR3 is CASSLEGGGAQPQHF. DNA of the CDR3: TGTGCCAGCAGCTTAGAGGGGGGGGGGGCTCAGCCCCAGCATTTT.

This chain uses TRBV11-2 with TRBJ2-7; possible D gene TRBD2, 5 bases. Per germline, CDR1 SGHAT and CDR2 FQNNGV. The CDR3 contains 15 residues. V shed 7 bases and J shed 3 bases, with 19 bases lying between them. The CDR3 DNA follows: TGTGCCAGCAACCAGACCATGGACTTAGACTACGAGCAGTACTTC. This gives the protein CASNQTMDLDYEQYF.

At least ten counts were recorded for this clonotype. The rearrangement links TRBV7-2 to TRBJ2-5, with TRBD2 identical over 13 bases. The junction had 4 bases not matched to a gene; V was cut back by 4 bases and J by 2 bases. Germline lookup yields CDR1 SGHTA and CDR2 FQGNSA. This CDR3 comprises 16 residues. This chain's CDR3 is CASSSGTSGAQETQYF. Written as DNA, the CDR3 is TGTGCCAGCAGCTCCGGGACTAGCGGGGCGCAAGAGACCCAGTACTTC.

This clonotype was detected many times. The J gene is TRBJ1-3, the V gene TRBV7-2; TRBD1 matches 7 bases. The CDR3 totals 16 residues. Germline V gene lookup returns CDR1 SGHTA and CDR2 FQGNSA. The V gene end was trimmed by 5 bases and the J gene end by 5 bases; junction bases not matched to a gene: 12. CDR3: CASSLLPGQLRNTIYF. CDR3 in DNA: TGTGCCAGCAGCCTATTACCGGGACAGCTTAGAAACACCATATATTTT.

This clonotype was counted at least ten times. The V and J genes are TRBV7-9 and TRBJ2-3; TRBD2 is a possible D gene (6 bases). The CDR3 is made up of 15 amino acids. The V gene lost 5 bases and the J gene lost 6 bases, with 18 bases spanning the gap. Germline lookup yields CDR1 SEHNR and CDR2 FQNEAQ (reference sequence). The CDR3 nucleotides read TGTGCCAGCAGCCCGGCGGGACGTAATCGGGATACGCAGTATTTT. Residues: CASSPAGRNRDTQYF.

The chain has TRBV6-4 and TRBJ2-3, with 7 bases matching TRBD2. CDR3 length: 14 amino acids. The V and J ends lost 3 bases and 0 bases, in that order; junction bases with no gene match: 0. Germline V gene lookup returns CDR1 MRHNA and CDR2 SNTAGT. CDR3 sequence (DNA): TGTGCCAGCAGTGAGGGGGGGAGCACAGATACGCAGTATTTT. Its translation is CASSEGGSTDTQYF.

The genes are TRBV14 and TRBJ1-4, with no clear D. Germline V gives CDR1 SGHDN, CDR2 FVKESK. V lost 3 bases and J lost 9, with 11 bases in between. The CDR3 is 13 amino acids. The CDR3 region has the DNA TGTGCCAGCAGCCACCGAGGCAGTCAAAAACTGTTTTTT. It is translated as CASSHRGSQKLFF.

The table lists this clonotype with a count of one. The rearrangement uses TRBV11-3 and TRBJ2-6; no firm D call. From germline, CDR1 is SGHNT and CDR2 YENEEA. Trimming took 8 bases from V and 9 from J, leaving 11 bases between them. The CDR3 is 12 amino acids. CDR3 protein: CASLSWGNVLTF. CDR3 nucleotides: TGTGCCAGCTTATCCTGGGGCAACGTCCTGACTTTC.

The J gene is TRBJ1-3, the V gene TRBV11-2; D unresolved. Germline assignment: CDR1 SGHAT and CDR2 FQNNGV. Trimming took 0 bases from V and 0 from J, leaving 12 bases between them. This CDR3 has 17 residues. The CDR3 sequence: CASSLDPSEGSGNTIYF. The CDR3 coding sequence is TGTGCCAGCAGCTTAGATCCTTCCGAAGGCTCTGGAAACACCATATATTTT.

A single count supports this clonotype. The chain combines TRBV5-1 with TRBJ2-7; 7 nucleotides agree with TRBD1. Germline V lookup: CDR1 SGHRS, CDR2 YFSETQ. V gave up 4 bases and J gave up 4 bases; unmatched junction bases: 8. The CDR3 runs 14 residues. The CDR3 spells CASSPGTALYEQYF. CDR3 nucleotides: TGCGCCAGCAGCCCCGGGACAGCTCTTTACGAGCAGTACTTC.

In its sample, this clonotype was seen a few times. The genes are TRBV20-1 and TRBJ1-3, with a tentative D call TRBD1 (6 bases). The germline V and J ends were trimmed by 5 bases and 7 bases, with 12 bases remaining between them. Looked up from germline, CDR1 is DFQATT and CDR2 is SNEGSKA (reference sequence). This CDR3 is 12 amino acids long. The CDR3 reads CSASLGGNTIYF. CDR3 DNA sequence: TGCAGTGCTTCCCTAGGGGGGAACACCATATATTTT.

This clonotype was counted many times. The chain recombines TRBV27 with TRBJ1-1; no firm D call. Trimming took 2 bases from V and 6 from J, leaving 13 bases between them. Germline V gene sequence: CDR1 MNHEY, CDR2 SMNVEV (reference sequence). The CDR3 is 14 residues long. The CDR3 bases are TGTGCCAGCAGTTTAGAGGGAAGGAGCGCTGAAGCTTTCTTT. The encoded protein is CASSLEGRSAEAFF.

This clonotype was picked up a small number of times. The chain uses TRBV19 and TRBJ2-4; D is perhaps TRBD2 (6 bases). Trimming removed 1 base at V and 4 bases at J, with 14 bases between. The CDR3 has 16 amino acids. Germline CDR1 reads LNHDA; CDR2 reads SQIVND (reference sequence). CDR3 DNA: TGTGCCAGTAGTATAGGTGTGCGGGGCGGTAAAAACATTCAGTACTTC. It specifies CASSIGVRGGKNIQYF. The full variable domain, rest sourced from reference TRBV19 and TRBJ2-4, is DGGITQSPKYLFRKEGQNVTLSCEQNLNHDAMYWYRQDPGQGLRLIYYSQIVNDFQKGDIAEGYSVSREKKESFPLTVTSAQKNPTAFYLCASSIGVRGGKNIQYFGAGTRLSVL.

In nucleotides, the CDR3 is TGCGCCAGCAGCCCGGACAGGGAGGATGAGCAGTTCTTC. Residues: CASSPDREDEQFF. The chain joins TRBV5-1 to TRBJ2-1, with 8 nucleotides matching TRBD1. The CDR3 has 13 residues. V shed 4 bases, J shed 8 bases, and the junction held 5 bases outside the gene matches. CDR1 and CDR2 (germline): SGHRS, YFSETQ.

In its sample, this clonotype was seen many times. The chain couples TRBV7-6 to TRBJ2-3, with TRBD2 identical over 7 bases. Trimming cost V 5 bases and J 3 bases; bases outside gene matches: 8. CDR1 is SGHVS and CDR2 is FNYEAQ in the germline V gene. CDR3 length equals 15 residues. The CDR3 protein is CASSTGLEETDTQYF. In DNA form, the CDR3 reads TGTGCCAGCAGCACCGGACTAGAGGAAACAGATACGCAGTATTTT.

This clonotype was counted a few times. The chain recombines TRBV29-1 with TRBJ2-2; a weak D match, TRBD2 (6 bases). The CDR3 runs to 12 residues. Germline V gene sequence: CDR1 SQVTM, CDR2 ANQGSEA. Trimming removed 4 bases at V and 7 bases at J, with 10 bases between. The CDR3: CSVVGRGGELFF. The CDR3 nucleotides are TGCAGCGTTGTCGGGAGAGGCGGGGAGCTGTTTTTT.

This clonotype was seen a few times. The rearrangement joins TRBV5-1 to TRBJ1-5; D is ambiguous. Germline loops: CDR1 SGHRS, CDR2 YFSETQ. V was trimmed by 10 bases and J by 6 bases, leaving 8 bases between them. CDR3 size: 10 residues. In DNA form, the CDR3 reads TGCGCCCTCAAGGGTCAGCCCCAGCATTTT. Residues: CALKGQPQHF.

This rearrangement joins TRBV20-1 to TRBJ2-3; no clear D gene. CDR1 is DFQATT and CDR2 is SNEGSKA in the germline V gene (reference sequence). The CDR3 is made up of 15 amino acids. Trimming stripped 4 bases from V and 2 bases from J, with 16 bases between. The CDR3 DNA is TGCAGTGCTACCCCCCAAAGCGCCTACACAGATACGCAGTATTTT. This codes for CSATPQSAYTDTQYF.

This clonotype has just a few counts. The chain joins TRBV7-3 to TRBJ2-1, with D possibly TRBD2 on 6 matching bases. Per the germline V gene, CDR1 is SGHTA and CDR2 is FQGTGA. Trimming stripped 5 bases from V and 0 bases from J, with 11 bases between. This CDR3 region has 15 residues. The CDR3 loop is CASSPGLPSYNEQFF. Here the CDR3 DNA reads TGTGCCAGCAGCCCGGGACTCCCCTCCTACAATGAGCAGTTCTTC.

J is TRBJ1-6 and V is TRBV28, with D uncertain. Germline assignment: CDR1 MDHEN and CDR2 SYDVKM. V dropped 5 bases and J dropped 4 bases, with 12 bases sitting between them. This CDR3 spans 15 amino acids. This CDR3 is CASSPALGYNSPLHF. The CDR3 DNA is TGTGCCAGCAGTCCGGCCTTGGGGTATAATTCACCCCTCCACTTT. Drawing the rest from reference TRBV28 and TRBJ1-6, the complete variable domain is DVKVTQSSRYLVKRTGEKVFLECVQDMDHENMFWYRQDPGLGLRLIYFSYDVKMKEKGDIPEGYSVSREKKERFSLILESASTNQTSMYLCASSPALGYNSPLHFGNGTRLTVT.